This is a list of T cell receptor beta chains from one sample in a study of cytomegalovirus exposure and HLA in healthy donors. Assay: immunoSEQ multiplex PCR; the TCRdb copy retains only in-frame clones and omits some. Altogether more than 150,000 clones are present, approximately 84% being singletons, with the ten largest covering over 3.5%. The sample comprised PBMCs. These receptors all come from a man aged 50-59 years in good health and CMV-seronegative. Each CDR3 is given with its conserved first and last residue. The D gene is left open where the match is weak. The size entry is marked missing in some rows and otherwise reads once, few, many or a size class.

TRBD2	TRBJ2-1	.	TRBV7-3	14	TGTGCCAGCAGCTCACGACTAGCGGGGGCTGAGCAGTTCTTC	CASSSRLAGAEQFF
.	TRBJ1-2	.	TRBV11-2	15	TGTGCCAGCAGCTCCTCCAGGGGCCCAGACTATGGCTACACCTTC	CASSSSRGPDYGYTF
.	TRBJ1-2	.	TRBV19	14	TGTGCCAGTAGTCCCGACTGGAGTGGAGGGGGCTACACCTTC	CASSPDWSGGGYTF
TRBD1	TRBJ1-2	.	TRBV5-6	13	TGTGCCAGCAGCTTGGACAGGGGGGATGGCTACACCTTC	CASSLDRGDGYTF
TRBD1	TRBJ1-4	.	TRBV4-3	14	TGCGCCAGCAGCCAAGAACAGGGGAGAGAAAAACTGTTTTTT	CASSQEQGREKLFF
.	TRBJ1-2	.	TRBV6-5	13	TGTGCCAGCAGTCCGTCCTTATCCTATGGCTACACCTTC	CASSPSLSYGYTF
.	TRBJ1-1	.	TRBV4-1	15	TGCGCCAGCAGCCAAGAAGCCCCGGGGGGCACTGAAGCTTTCTTT	CASSQEAPGGTEAFF
TRBD1	TRBJ1-1	.	TRBV18	14	TGTGCCAGCTCATGGGACAGAGCGAACACTGAAGCTTTCTTT	CASSWDRANTEAFF
TRBD2	TRBJ2-7	once	TRBV7-6	14	TGTGCCAGCAGCTTAGGCGGGGGGGTCGACGAGCAGTACTTC	CASSLGGGVDEQYF
.	TRBJ1-1	.	TRBV2	13	TGTGCCAGCACAGGACAATTTGGCACTGAAGCTTTCTTT	CASTGQFGTEAFF
.	TRBJ1-2	.	TRBV6-1	15	TGTGCCAGCCGATTAAGGGACAAAACTAACTATGGCTACACCTTC	CASRLRDKTNYGYTF
TRBD1	TRBJ2-7	few	TRBV7-6	12	TGTGCCAGCAGCTTAGACAGGGGCGAGCAGTACTTC	CASSLDRGEQYF
.	TRBJ2-3	.	TRBV6-1	12	TGTGCCACCCTTAGTTTCACAGATACGCAGTATTTT	CATLSFTDTQYF
TRBD1	TRBJ2-2	once	TRBV15	15	TGTGCCACCAGCGGGGGACAGGGTACAGACGGGGAGCTGTTTTTT	CATSGGQGTDGELFF
TRBD2	TRBJ2-7	.	TRBV7-2	14	TGTGCCAGCAGCTTTTCGGGACTAGCCGCCGAGCAGTACTTC	CASSFSGLAAEQYF
TRBD2	TRBJ2-1	.	TRBV13	16	TGTGCCAGCAGCCGGGACGGGCGGGGGGCCTACAATGAGCAGTTCTTC	CASSRDGRGAYNEQFF
.	TRBJ2-3	few	TRBV9	13	TGTGCCAGCAGCGTAGCCATCACAGATACGCAGTATTTT	CASSVAITDTQYF
.	TRBJ1-4	.	TRBV29-1	14	TGCAGCGGAAAGAACAGCACAACTAATGAAAAACTGTTTTTT	CSGKNSTTNEKLFF
.	TRBJ1-5	.	TRBV19	15	TGTGCCAGTAGTATAGGGGACACCGTGAATCAGCCCCAGCATTTT	CASSIGDTVNQPQHF
TRBD1	TRBJ1-3	.	TRBV5-4	14	TGTGCCAGCAGTTTACAGGGGGTCGGAAACACCATATATTTT	CASSLQGVGNTIYF
.	TRBJ1-4	.	TRBV4-1	14	TGCGCCAGCAGCCAGGGAGGGACGGGTGAAAAACTGTTTTTT	CASSQGGTGEKLFF
.	TRBJ1-5	once	TRBV5-1	15	TGCGCCAGCAGCTTGGGGCCGAATAGCAATCAGCCCCAGCATTTT	CASSLGPNSNQPQHF
.	TRBJ2-2	.	TRBV5-1	16	TGCGCCAGCAGTCCTTCGTCCAGGGCGAACACCGGGGAGCTGTTTTTT	CASSPSSRANTGELFF